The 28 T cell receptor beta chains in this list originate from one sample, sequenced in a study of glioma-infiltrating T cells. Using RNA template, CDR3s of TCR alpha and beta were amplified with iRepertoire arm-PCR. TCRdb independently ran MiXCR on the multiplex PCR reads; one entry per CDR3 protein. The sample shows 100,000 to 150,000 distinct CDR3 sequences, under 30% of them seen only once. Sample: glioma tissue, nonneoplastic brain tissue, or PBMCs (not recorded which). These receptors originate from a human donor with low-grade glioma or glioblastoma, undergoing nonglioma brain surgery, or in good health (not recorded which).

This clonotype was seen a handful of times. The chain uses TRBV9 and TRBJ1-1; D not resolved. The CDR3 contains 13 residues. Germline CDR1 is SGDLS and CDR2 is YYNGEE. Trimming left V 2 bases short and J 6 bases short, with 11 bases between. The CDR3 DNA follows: TGTGCCAGCAGCGTCGATCCCTTCGCTGAAGCTTTCTTT. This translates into CASSVDPFAEAFF. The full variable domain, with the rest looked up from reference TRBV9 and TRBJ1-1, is DSGVTQTPKHLITATGQRVTLRCSPRSGDLSVYWYQQSLDQGLQFLIQYYNGEERAKGNILERFSAQQFPDLHSELNLSSLELGDSALYFCASSVDPFAEAFFGQGTRLTVV.

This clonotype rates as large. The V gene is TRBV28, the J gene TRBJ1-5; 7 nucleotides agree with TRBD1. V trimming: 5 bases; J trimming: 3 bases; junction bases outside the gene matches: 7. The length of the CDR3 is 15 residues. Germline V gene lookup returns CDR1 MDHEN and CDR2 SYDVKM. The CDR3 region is CASSLTGYTNQPQHF. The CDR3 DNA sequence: TGTGCCAGCAGTCTGACAGGGTATACCAATCAGCCCCAGCATTTT.

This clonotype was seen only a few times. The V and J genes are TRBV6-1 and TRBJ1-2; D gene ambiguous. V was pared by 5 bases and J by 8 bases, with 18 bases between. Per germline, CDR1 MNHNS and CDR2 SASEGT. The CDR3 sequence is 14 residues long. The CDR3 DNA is TGTGCCAGCAGTCAACGGAACGGGGTTGGAGGCTACACCTTC. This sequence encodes CASSQRNGVGGYTF.

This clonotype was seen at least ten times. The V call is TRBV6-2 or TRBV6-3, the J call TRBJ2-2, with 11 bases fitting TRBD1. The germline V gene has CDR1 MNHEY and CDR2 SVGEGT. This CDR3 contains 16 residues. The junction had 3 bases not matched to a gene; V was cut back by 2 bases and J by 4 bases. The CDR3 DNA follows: TGTGCCAGCAGTTACGCCGGGACAGGGGGCACCGGGGAGCTGTTTTTT. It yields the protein CASSYAGTGGTGELFF.

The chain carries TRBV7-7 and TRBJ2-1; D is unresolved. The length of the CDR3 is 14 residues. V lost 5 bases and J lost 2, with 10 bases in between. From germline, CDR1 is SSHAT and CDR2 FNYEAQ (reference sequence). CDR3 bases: TGTGCCAGCAGCCCTATAGGGACCTACAATGAGCAGTTCTTC. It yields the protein CASSPIGTYNEQFF.

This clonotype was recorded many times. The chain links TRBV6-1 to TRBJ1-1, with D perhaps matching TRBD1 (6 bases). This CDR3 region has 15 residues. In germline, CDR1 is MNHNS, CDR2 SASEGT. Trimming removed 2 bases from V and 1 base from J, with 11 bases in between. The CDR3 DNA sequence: TGTGCCAGCAGTGAATATTGGGGGGCGAACACTGAAGCTTTCTTT. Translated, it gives CASSEYWGANTEAFF.

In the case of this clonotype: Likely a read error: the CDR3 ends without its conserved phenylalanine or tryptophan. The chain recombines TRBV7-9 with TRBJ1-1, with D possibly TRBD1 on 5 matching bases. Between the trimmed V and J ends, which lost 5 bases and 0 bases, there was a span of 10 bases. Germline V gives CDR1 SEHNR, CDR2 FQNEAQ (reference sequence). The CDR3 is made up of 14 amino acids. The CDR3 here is CASSRRVMNTEAFL. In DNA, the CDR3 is TGTGCCAGCAGCCGCAGGGTAATGAACACTGAAGCTTTCCTT.

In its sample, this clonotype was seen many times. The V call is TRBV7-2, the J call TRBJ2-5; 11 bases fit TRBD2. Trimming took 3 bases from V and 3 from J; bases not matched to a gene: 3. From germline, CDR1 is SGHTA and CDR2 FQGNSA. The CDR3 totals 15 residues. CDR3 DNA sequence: TGTGCCAGCAGCTTTCAACTAGCGGGGGAAGAGACCCAGTACTTC. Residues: CASSFQLAGEETQYF.

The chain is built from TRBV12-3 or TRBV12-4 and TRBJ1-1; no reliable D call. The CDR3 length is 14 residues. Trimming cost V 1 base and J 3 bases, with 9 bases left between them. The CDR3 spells CASSLGGSYTEAFF. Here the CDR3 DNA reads TGTGCCAGCAGTTTAGGGGGATCGTACACTGAAGCTTTCTTT.

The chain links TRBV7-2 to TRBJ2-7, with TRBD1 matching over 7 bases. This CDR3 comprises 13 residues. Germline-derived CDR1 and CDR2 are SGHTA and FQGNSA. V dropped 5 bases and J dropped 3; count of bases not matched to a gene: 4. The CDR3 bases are TGTGCCAGCAGCATGAGACAGGGCTACGAGCAGTACGTC. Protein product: CASSMRQGYEQYV.

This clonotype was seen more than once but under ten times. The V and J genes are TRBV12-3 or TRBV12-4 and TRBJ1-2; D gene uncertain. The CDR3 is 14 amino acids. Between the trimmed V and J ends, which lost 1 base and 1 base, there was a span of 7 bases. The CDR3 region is CASSLDGVNYGYTF. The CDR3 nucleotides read TGTGCCAGCAGTTTAGACGGGGTTAACTATGGCTACACCTTC.

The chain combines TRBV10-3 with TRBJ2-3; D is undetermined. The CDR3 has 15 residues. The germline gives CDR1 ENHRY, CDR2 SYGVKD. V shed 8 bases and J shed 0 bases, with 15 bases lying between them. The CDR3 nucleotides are TGTGCCATCTCTCATACAGACCCTAGCACAGATACGCAGTATTTT. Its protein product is CAISHTDPSTDTQYF.

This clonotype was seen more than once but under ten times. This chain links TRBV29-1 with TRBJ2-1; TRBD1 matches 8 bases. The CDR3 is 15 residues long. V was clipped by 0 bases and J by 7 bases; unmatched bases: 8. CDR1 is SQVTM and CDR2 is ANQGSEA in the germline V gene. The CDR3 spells CSVEDPDRELNEQFF. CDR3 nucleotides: TGCAGCGTTGAAGATCCGGACAGGGAATTGAATGAGCAGTTCTTC.

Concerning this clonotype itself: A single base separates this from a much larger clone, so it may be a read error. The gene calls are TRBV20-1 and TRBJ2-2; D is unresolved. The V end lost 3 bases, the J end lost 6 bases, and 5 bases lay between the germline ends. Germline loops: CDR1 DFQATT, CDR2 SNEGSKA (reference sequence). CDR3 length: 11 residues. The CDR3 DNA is TGCAGTGCTAGCGACGCCGGGGAGCTGTTTTTT. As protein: CSASDAGELFF.

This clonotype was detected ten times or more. This CDR3 is CSAWTGADYGYTF. CDR3 nucleotides: TGCAGTGCTTGGACAGGGGCGGACTATGGCTACACCTTC. The V gene is TRBV20-1, the J gene TRBJ1-2; 9 bases line up with TRBD1. The CDR3 is made up of 13 amino acids. Trimming cost V 5 bases and J 3 bases; bases outside gene matches: 4. CDR1 and CDR2 (germline): DFQATT, SNEGSKA (reference sequence).

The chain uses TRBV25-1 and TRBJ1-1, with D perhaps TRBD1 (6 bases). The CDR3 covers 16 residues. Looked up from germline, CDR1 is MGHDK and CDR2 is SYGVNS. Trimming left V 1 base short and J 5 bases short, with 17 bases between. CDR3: CASSESGPFRGTEAFF. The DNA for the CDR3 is TGTGCCAGCAGTGAATCGGGCCCTTTTAGGGGGACTGAAGCTTTCTTT.

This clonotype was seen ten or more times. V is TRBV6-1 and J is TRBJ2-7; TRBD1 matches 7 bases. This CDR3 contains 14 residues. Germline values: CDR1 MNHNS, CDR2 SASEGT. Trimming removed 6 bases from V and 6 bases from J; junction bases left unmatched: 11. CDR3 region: CASRPTGAEGEQYV. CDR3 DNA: TGTGCCAGCAGACCCACAGGGGCTGAAGGCGAGCAGTACGTC.

The chain's CDR3 is CASSFAMGYSTEAFF. DNA for the CDR3: TGTGCCAGCAGCTTTGCTATGGGGTACTCCACTGAAGCTTTCTTT. The rearrangement uses TRBV14 and TRBJ1-1; D unresolved. Germline V gene sequence: CDR1 SGHDN, CDR2 FVKESK. The V end was cut by 5 bases, the J end by 4 bases, with 17 bases between. This CDR3 region has 15 residues.

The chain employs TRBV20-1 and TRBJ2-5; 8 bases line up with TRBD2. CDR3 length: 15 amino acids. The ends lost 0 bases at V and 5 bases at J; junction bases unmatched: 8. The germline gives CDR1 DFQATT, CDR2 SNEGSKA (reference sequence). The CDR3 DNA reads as TGCAGTGCTAGAGATCCGGGGGGGGGCGGGGAGACCCAGTACTTC. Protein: CSARDPGGGGETQYF.

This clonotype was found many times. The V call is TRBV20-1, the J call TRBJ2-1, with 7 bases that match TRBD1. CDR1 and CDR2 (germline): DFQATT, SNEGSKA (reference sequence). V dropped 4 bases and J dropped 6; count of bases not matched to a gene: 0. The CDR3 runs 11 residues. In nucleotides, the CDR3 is TGCAGTGCTACAGGGGGCAATGAGCAGTTCTTC. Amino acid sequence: CSATGGNEQFF.

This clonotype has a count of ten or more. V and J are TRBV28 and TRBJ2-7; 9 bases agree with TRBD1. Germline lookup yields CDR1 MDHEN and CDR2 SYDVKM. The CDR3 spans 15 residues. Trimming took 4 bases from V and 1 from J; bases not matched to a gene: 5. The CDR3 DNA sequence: TGTGCCAGCAGTTCGACAGGGACAGGGTCCTACGAGCAGTACGTC. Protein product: CASSSTGTGSYEQYV.

Here the CDR3 DNA reads TGTGCCAGCAGCTTCAAAGGACTGGTCACAGATACGCAGTATTTT. Translation: CASSFKGLVTDTQYF. V and J are TRBV7-3 and TRBJ2-3, with a possible D match to TRBD2 (5 bases). The CDR3 contains 15 residues. V was pared by 3 bases and J by 2 bases, with 12 bases between. Germline CDR1 reads SGHTA; CDR2 reads FQGTGA.

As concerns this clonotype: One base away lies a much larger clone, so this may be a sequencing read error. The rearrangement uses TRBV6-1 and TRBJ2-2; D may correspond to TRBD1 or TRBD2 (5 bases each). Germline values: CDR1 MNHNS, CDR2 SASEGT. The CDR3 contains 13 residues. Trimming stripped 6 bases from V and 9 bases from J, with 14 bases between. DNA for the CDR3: TGTGCCAGCAGAGTCCGGGGCGCCAGGGAGCTGTTTTTT. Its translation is CASRVRGARELFF.

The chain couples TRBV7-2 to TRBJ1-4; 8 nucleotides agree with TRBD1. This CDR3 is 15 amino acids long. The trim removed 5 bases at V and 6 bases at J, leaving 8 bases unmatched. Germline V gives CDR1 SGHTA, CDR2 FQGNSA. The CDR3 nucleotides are TGTGCCAGCAGCCTAGGACAGGGTAGGGATGAAAAACTGTTTTTT. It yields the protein CASSLGQGRDEKLFF.

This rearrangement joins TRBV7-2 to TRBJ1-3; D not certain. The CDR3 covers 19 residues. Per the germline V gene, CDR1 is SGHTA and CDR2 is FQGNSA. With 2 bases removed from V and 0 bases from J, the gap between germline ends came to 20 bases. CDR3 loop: CASSLTGVRPSYSGNTIYF. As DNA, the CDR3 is TGTGCCAGCAGCTTAACTGGGGTCAGGCCTTCCTACTCTGGAAACACCATATATTTT.

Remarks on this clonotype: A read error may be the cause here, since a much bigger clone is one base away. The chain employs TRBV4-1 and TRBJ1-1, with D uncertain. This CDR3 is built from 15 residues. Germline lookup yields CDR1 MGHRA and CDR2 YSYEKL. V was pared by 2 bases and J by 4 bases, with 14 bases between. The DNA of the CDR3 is TGCGCCAGCAGCCAAACCCCTAGCGGGGTCACTGAAGCTTTCTTT. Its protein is CASSQTPSGVTEAFF.

The CDR3 nucleotides are TGTGCCAGCAGTTTACGCAAGGGGGTGAGGTCTGGAAACACCATATATTTT. As protein: CASSLRKGVRSGNTIYF. The chain has TRBV12-3 or TRBV12-4 and TRBJ1-3; D might be TRBD1 (6 bases). The CDR3 contains 17 residues. Trimming removed 2 bases from V and 1 base from J, with 15 bases in between.

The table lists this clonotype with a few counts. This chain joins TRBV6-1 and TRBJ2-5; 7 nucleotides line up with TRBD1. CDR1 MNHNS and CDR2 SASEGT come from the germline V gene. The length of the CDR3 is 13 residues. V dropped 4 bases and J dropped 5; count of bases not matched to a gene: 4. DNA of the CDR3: TGTGCCAGCAGTGGACAGGGCTACGAGACCCAGTACTTC. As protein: CASSGQGYETQYF.